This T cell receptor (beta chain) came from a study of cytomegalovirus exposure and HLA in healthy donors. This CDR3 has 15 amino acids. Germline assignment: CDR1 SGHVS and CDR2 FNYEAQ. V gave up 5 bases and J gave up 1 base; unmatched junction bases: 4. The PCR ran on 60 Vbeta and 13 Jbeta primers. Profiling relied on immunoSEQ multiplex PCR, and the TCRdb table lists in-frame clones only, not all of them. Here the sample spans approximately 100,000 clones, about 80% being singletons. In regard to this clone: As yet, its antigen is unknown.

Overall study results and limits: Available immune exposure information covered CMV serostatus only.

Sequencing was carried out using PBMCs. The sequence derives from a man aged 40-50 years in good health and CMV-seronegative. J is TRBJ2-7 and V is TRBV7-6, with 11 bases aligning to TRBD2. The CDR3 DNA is TGTGCCAGCAGCGACGGGACTAGCGGTTCCTACGAGCAGTACTTC. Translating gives CASSDGTSGSYEQYF. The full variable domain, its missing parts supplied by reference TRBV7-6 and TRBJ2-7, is GAGVSQSPRYKVTKRGQDVALRCDPISGHVSLYWYRQALGQGPEFLTYFNYEAQQDKSGLPNDRFSAERPEGSISTLTIQRTEQRDSAMYRCASSDGTSGSYEQYFGPGTRLTVT.